Following are 27 T cell receptor beta chains from one sample sequenced in a study of T-cell memory formation after mild COVID-19. TCRdb passed the 5' RACE reads through MiXCR, listing each CDR3 protein once. Of around 320,000 distinct CDR3 sequences listed, 25% to 30% are singletons. Source material: PBMCs or a T cell subset sorted from them (not recorded which). Source of these receptors: an adult woman who had mild COVID-19 (a few samples of this study predate the infection). Cell type and time point are not known.

The gene calls are TRBV5-6 and TRBJ1-2; TRBD1 agrees at 9 bases. Germline V lookup: CDR1 SGHDT, CDR2 YYEEEE. Trimming cost V 4 bases and J 8 bases; bases outside gene matches: 6. The CDR3 is 13 amino acids. CDR3 sequence: CASSKGQGWGYTF. The CDR3 nucleotides are TGTGCCAGCAGCAAGGGACAGGGATGGGGCTACACCTTC.

This clonotype was counted only a few times. The V call is TRBV29-1, the J call TRBJ2-7; D possibly corresponds to TRBD2 (5 bases). CDR3 size: 13 residues. Germline CDR1 reads SQVTM; CDR2 reads ANQGSEA. V was trimmed by 4 bases and J by 1 base, leaving 11 bases between them. Here the CDR3 reads CSVGGQRSYEQYF. The CDR3 DNA reads as TGCAGCGTTGGAGGCCAGCGGTCCTACGAGCAGTACTTC.

This clonotype was detected a few times. J is TRBJ1-2 and V is TRBV6-6; tentative D call: TRBD1 (5 bases). Germline CDR1 MNHNY, CDR2 SVGAGI (reference sequence). The length of the CDR3 is 13 residues. V was trimmed by 2 bases and J by 10 bases, leaving 14 bases between them. CDR3 coding DNA: TGTGCCAGCAGTTACCAGGGAGGTAACGACTACACCTTC. This gives the protein CASSYQGGNDYTF.

This clonotype has more than one count but fewer than ten. V gene TRBV9 combines with J gene TRBJ2-3; 10 bases line up with TRBD2. Trimming cost V 0 bases and J 0 bases; bases outside gene matches: 7. The CDR3 is 18 residues long. Germline CDR1 is SGDLS and CDR2 is YYNGEE. CDR3 sequence: CASSVALAGGRSTDTQYF. CDR3 in DNA: TGTGCCAGCAGCGTAGCGTTAGCGGGGGGCCGAAGCACAGATACGCAGTATTTT.

The V and J genes are TRBV11-2 and TRBJ1-6, with D hard to call. The CDR3 length is 15 residues. Germline CDR1 is SGHAT and CDR2 is FQNNGV. The V and J ends lost 3 bases and 5 bases respectively, with 11 bases between them. CDR3 sequence: CASSFWPMNNSPLHF. The CDR3 DNA reads as TGTGCCAGCAGCTTTTGGCCAATGAATAATTCACCCCTCCACTTT.

This clonotype was picked up one time. V usage is TRBV5-1 and J usage is TRBJ1-5; no definite D call. Deletions cut 1 base from V and 3 bases from J, with 11 bases between. Germline lookup yields CDR1 SGHRS and CDR2 YFSETQ. There are 15 residues in the CDR3. CDR3 coding DNA: TGCGCCAGCAGCTTGACCACGGGAAACAATCAGCCCCAGCATTTT. This encodes CASSLTTGNNQPQHF.

The gene calls are TRBV3-1 and TRBJ1-2; 8 positions match TRBD1. Germline CDR1 LGHDT, CDR2 YNNKEL (reference sequence). There are 15 residues in the CDR3. Germline trimming cut 4 bases from V and 3 bases from J; bases unmatched to any gene: 7. This chain's CDR3 is CASSRDRGRDYGYTF. As DNA, the CDR3 is TGTGCCAGCAGCCGAGACAGGGGACGGGACTATGGCTACACCTTC.

The chain couples TRBV30 to TRBJ2-7; D ambiguous. The germline gives CDR1 GTSNPN, CDR2 SVGIG (reference sequence). The CDR3 runs 12 residues. V lost 2 bases, J lost 1 base, and 6 bases lay in between. In DNA, the CDR3 is TGTGCCTGGAGTTATAGTTCCTACGAGCAGTACTTC. Protein product: CAWSYSSYEQYF.

This clonotype was counted between two and nine times. The rearrangement links TRBV6-5 to TRBJ1-1, with D maybe TRBD1 (6 bases). This CDR3 spans 17 amino acids. Per germline, CDR1 MNHEY and CDR2 SVGAGI. V was shortened by 6 bases and J by 3 bases, with 23 bases between the two germline ends. CDR3 coding DNA: TGTGCCAGCAGCCTAACGTACAGGGTGGGTCTTTACACTGAAGCTTTCTTT. It specifies CASSLTYRVGLYTEAFF.

This clonotype has just one count. The V gene is TRBV9, the J gene TRBJ2-3, with D unclear. The CDR3 sequence is 15 residues long. V was trimmed by 0 bases and J by 4 bases, leaving 12 bases between them. Germline CDR1 and CDR2: SGDLS and YYNGEE. Written as DNA, the CDR3 is TGTGCCAGCAGCGTAGCCCCGGCACGGCCAGATACGCAGTATTTT. This codes for CASSVAPARPDTQYF.

This clonotype was detected only a few times. At one boundary the junction diverges from the germline segment, which might be a read error. The chain has TRBV20-1 and TRBJ2-5, with D maybe TRBD2 (5 bases). Germline V gene sequence: CDR1 DFQATT, CDR2 SNEGSKA (reference sequence). CDR3 length: 15 amino acids. As DNA, the CDR3 is TGCAGTGCAAGAGGGCAGCGGACCTCCCTAGAGACCCAGTACTTC. Translated, it gives CSARGQRTSLETQYF.

This clonotype was found a few times. The chain uses TRBV7-2 and TRBJ2-3; D could derive from TRBD1 or TRBD2 (7 bases each). Trimming removed 5 bases from V and 5 bases from J, with 14 bases in between. In germline, CDR1 is SGHTA, CDR2 FQGNSA. The CDR3 sequence is 14 residues long. This CDR3 reads CASSIQGRGDTQYF. The CDR3, as DNA: TGTGCCAGCAGCATACAGGGGAGGGGAGATACGCAGTATTTT.

This rearrangement joins TRBV3-1 to TRBJ2-1; 16 positions match TRBD2. The CDR3 has 19 residues. The trim removed 4 bases at V and 7 bases at J, leaving 13 bases unmatched. CDR1 is LGHDT, CDR2 YNNKEL, per germline (reference sequence). This CDR3 reads CASSLRGLAGGPFRNEQFF. CDR3 nucleotide sequence: TGTGCCAGCAGCCTTCGGGGACTAGCGGGGGGGCCTTTTCGGAATGAGCAGTTCTTC.

This clonotype was detected only a few times. The rearrangement uses TRBV3-1 and TRBJ2-2; 9 bases agree with TRBD2. The junction had 8 bases not matched to a gene; V was cut back by 1 base and J by 5 bases. CDR3 length: 17 residues. Germline V CDR1 and CDR2: LGHDT, YNNKEL (reference sequence). The CDR3 reads CASSQVGLAGSTGELFF. CDR3 nucleotides: TGTGCCAGCAGCCAAGTCGGCCTAGCGGGGAGTACCGGGGAGCTGTTTTTT. Together with reference TRBV3-1 and TRBJ2-2, the CDR3 gives the full variable domain: DTAVSQTPKYLVTQMGNDKSIKCEQNLGHDTMYWYKQDSKKFLKIMFSYNNKELIINETVPNRFSPKSPDKAHLNLHINSLELGDSAVYFCASSQVGLAGSTGELFFGEGSRLTVL.

This sequence joins TRBV25-1 and TRBJ1-2; D is perhaps TRBD1 (5 bases). Deletions cut 6 bases from V and 4 bases from J, with 12 bases between. Germline assignment: CDR1 MGHDK and CDR2 SYGVNS. CDR3 length equals 13 residues. In DNA form, the CDR3 reads TGTGCCAGCAGGACCGGGACGGCCTATGGCTACACCTTC. Protein sequence: CASRTGTAYGYTF.

The chain joins TRBV6-2 or TRBV6-3 to TRBJ2-5; 14 bases fit TRBD2. V trimming: 5 bases; J trimming: 4 bases; junction bases outside the gene matches: 6. The germline V gene has CDR1 MNHEY and CDR2 SVGEGT. This CDR3 contains 16 residues. The DNA for the CDR3 is TGTGCCAGCAGTAAGGGACTAGCGGGAGCTGGAGAGACCCAGTACTTC. It codes for CASSKGLAGAGETQYF.

As concerns this clonotype: One end of the junction does not line up with germline, which may come from a read error. CDR3 sequence: CARSPRTGLNSPLHF. CDR3 bases: TGTGCCCGCAGCCCTCGGACAGGGCTTAATTCACCCCTCCACTTT. The chain carries TRBV9 and TRBJ1-6; the match to TRBD1 covers 8 bases. Looked up from germline, CDR1 is SGDLS and CDR2 is YYNGEE. The CDR3 is 15 residues long.

The rearrangement joins TRBV19 to TRBJ2-1; D could derive from TRBD1 or TRBD2 (5 bases each). V gave up 5 bases and J gave up 2 bases, with 19 bases separating them. Germline CDR1 and CDR2: LNHDA and SQIVND (reference sequence). The CDR3 extends over 17 amino acids. In DNA, the CDR3 is TGTGCCAGTAGTCTTCCAGGGACGATCCCCGCCTACAATGAGCAGTTCTTC. It yields the protein CASSLPGTIPAYNEQFF. The full variable domain, with the rest looked up from reference TRBV19 and TRBJ2-1, is DGGITQSPKYLFRKEGQNVTLSCEQNLNHDAMYWYRQDPGQGLRLIYYSQIVNDFQKGDIAEGYSVSREKKESFPLTVTSAQKNPTAFYLCASSLPGTIPAYNEQFFGPGTRLTVL.

This clonotype was picked up a small number of times. The gene calls are TRBV20-1 and TRBJ2-1, with TRBD2 matching over 13 bases. CDR3 length: 13 amino acids. V lost 6 bases and J lost 9; bases outside the gene matches: 5. Germline V gene data show CDR1 as DFQATT and CDR2 as SNEGSKA (reference sequence). The CDR3 protein is CSARTSGSPEQFF. CDR3 DNA: TGCAGTGCCAGGACTAGCGGGAGCCCTGAGCAGTTCTTC.

The chain employs TRBV5-1 and TRBJ1-1; D unclear. Trimming left V 4 bases short and J 4 bases short, with 14 bases between. CDR1 is SGHRS, CDR2 YFSETQ, per germline. CDR3 length: 14 amino acids. Here the CDR3 reads CASSRPDGSTEAFF. The CDR3 DNA reads TGCGCCAGCAGCCGGCCGGACGGTAGCACTGAAGCTTTCTTT.

This chain links TRBV7-2 with TRBJ1-2; D is possibly TRBD1 (5 bases). The CDR3 length is 15 residues. Trimming cost V 5 bases and J 0 bases, with 13 bases left between them. The germline V gene has CDR1 SGHTA and CDR2 FQGNSA. CDR3 in DNA: TGTGCCAGCAGCCCCAGCGGGGCTACTAACTATGGCTACACCTTC. This encodes CASSPSGATNYGYTF.

This clonotype was recorded a few times. This rearrangement joins TRBV20-1 to TRBJ2-3; 7 bases fit TRBD2. The CDR3 contains 17 residues. V shed 3 bases and J 6 bases; nucleotides not matched to a gene: 18. CDR1 DFQATT and CDR2 SNEGSKA come from the germline V gene (reference sequence). CDR3 sequence: CSARGGSILVEADTQYF. The CDR3, as DNA: TGCAGTGCTAGGGGCGGGAGCATATTAGTCGAGGCGGATACGCAGTATTTT.

V and J are TRBV11-2 and TRBJ2-5; perhaps TRBD2 as D (5 bases). The V gene's germline CDR1 is SGHAT and CDR2 FQNNGV. V was shortened by 2 bases and J by 3 bases, with 10 bases between the two germline ends. This CDR3 spans 14 amino acids. CDR3 sequence (DNA): TGTGCCAGCAGCTTATCCTCCGGGAAAGAGACCCAGTACTTC. Translating gives CASSLSSGKETQYF.

This clonotype was found a few times. The CDR3 region has the DNA TGTGCCAGCAGCTCGGGATCGGGGGGCTACAATGAGCAGTTCTTC. It translates to CASSSGSGGYNEQFF. The V gene is TRBV11-2, the J gene TRBJ2-1, with 7 nucleotides matching TRBD2. The CDR3 covers 15 residues. J lost 3 bases, V lost 4 bases, and 6 bases had no gene match. The germline V gene encodes CDR1 SGHAT and CDR2 FQNNGV.

This clonotype was seen a few times. The V call is TRBV14, the J call TRBJ2-7; perhaps TRBD1 as D (5 bases). Germline CDR1 and CDR2: SGHDN and FVKESK. V was pared by 1 base and J by 1 base, with 8 bases between. The CDR3 covers 14 residues. The CDR3 protein is CASSQGGWSYEQYF. The CDR3 DNA sequence: TGTGCCAGCAGCCAAGGGGGCTGGTCCTACGAGCAGTACTTC.

The CDR3, as DNA: TGTGCCAGCAGCCGATCAGGGGGCATCACTGAAGCTTTCTTT. Residues: CASSRSGGITEAFF. The rearrangement uses TRBV12-3 or TRBV12-4 and TRBJ1-1, with TRBD1 matching 8 bases. The CDR3 runs 14 residues. Trimming removed 6 bases from V and 4 bases from J; junction bases left unmatched: 7.

Only a few counts were recorded for this clonotype. V usage is TRBV7-9 and J usage is TRBJ1-2; TRBD1 matches 7 bases. The CDR3 runs 15 residues. Germline assignment: CDR1 SEHNR and CDR2 FQNEAQ (reference sequence). Trimming at V came to 5 bases and at J to 2 bases, leaving 8 bases not matched to a gene. In nucleotides, the CDR3 is TGTGCCAGCAGCCAAGGGACAGCTCCAAACTATGGCTACACCTTC. Its translation is CASSQGTAPNYGYTF.